This T cell receptor (beta chain) was obtained from a study of T cell responses to AZD1222 COVID-19 vaccine. Study observations and caveats: Reportedly, nearly half of unique spike TCRs recognized epitopes outside B.1.351/B.1.1.7 mutations. Repertoire sampling occurred only after the peak T cell response. Clonal diversity was possibly underestimated, and the donors were mostly white British, with more females.

On this clone itself: Its cognate antigen is unknown.

The CDR3 sequence is 16 residues long. Germline loops: CDR1 SGHRS, CDR2 YFSETQ. V shed 0 bases and J shed 2 bases, with 13 bases lying between them. Doses given second, at about 4 or about 12 weeks, were pooled. This table comes from immunoSEQ multiplex PCR, and its TCRdb copy is limited to in-frame clones, with some not included. Of fewer than 55,000 clones listed, about nine tenths are singletons. The TCR originated in an adult who received the AZD1222 COVID-19 vaccine. Sequenced here: peripheral blood, sampled 28 days after the second AZD1222 dose. V gene TRBV5-1 combines with J gene TRBJ2-3; TRBD1 might be the D (6 bases). The CDR3: CASSLALGGNTDTQYF. CDR3 nucleotide sequence: TGCGCCAGCAGCTTGGCCTTAGGGGGAAACACAGATACGCAGTATTTT.